This T cell receptor beta chain was sequenced in a study of PD-L1 blockade in urothelial cancer listed by TCRdb under 2017. Background on the whole study: All patients started therapy around 2014 and received atezolizumab 1,200 mg intravenously every 3 weeks. Twenty-five of 29 patients were males with bladder-origin urothelial cancer, and about 65% of the roughly 30 reported a prior smoking history. An ECOG performance status of 0 or 1 was recorded for the patients, and 0 to 3 prior chemotherapy regimens had been received by the patients. Blood samples were analyzed 3 weeks after the start of treatment (second dose) and 6 weeks after the start of treatment. A median of approximately 140,000 T cells and fewer than 85,000 unique TCRs was obtained from blood samples, and a median clonality of about 0.08 was observed. The study, an exploratory multi-omic analysis, examined somatic, immune and clinical correlates of response to PD-L1 blockade with atezolizumab in urothelial cancer. Pretreatment tumor samples and matched peripheral blood, collected serially before and after atezolizumab treatment, underwent TCR sequencing. Durable clinical benefit meant progression-free survival longer than 6 months, and TCR features were also tested against progression-free and overall survival. Whole exome sequencing and RNA sequencing of pretreatment tumors were performed alongside TCR sequencing in the same patients. Several patients achieved durable clinical benefit and some 21 did not. Pretreatment blood TCR-seq was available for 27 to 30 patients, at least one posttreatment blood collection was obtained for around 25 patients, and tumor TCR-seq was available for around 25 patients.

This clone was observed once. What antigen it recognizes has not been identified. Base qualities are not provided; no much larger clone lies one nucleotide away. This sample's time point label indicates: pretreatment peripheral blood. A cohort of about 27 patients with locally advanced or metastatic urothelial carcinoma, treated at Memorial Sloan Kettering on a trial protocol, was included. Peripheral blood mononuclear cells were collected from each patient pretreatment and during treatment, giving between 1 and 8 total time points per patient. The Qiagen DNeasy Blood extraction kit was used to purify genomic DNA from total PBMCs and tumor samples. PBMCs were collected pretreatment and during treatment and were isolated and stored as previously described. As encoded in the germline V gene, CDR1 is KGHSH while CDR2 is LQKENI. V is shortened by 3 bases, J by 0 bases, and the region joining them spans 11 bases. Inclusive of the bounding cysteine and phenylalanine, the CDR3 is 15 residues long. Kept here is only the CDR3 DNA, which spans 45 bases and is read in frame from base 1.

To estimate absolute template abundance from read counts, synthetic TCR analog templates were spiked into each PCR. The immunoSEQ assay was used to amplify TCRbeta CDR3 regions from genomic DNA with bias-controlled V and J gene primers. Sequencing of rearranged TCRbeta segments was performed at approximately 20X coverage. The source study handled its data this way. Clustering was used to correct sequencing errors, and CDR3s were annotated against IMGT so that V, D and J genes could be assigned. Out-of-frame and stop-codon sequences were excluded, and only productive TCRbeta rearrangements were used in downstream analyses. Clonality was computed as one minus Shannon entropy normalized by the log of the number of unique productive sequences. Clones differing between time points or between blood and tumor were identified using Fisher's exact test with Benjamini-Hochberg correction, with an adjusted p below 0.01 applied as the threshold. TCRdb took over this immuneACCESS table, retaining in-frame rearrangements with V and J assigned. Such tables are incomplete; in checked studies, under half of the missing clones stem from an unresolved V gene, and the remainder is unexplained. V and J calls and clone size come straight from that table; D and trimming were deduced from the DNA. This sample lists around 63,000 clones; 81% were detected once. The ten largest account for 4.5% to 6% of the sample.

The full study reports these points: Improved progression-free and overall survival was found to be associated with pretreatment peripheral blood TCR clonality below the median. Among patients with durable benefit, tumor-associated TCR clones showed greater expansion in peripheral blood 3 weeks after treatment started (n = 22, p = 0.022). Because the sample size was small (n ≈ 27) and many exploratory analyses were performed, the results are intended to be hypothesis-generating.

This clonotype originated in a man in his 70s with urothelial cancer. Sample: PBMCs, taken around atezolizumab (anti-PD-L1) treatment. The rearranged chain carries TRBV18 and TRBJ1-2, with the D gene not clear enough to name. The CDR3 in this case is CASSPSGEANYGYTF. The nucleotides read TGTGCCAGCTCACCCTCCGGCGAGGCTAACTATGGCTACACCTTC.